The 8 T cell receptor beta chains reported below all come from one sample, sequenced in a study of blood T cell repertoires in COVID-19. TCRdb's copy holds only in-frame clones and misses some; the assay was immunoSEQ multiplex PCR. Seen here are more than 150,000 clones, over 80% observed once, and the top ten hold roughly 2.9%. The sample comprised peripheral blood. These receptors were obtained from a woman aged 60-70 years with acute or convalescent COVID-19.

The chain carries TRBV14 and TRBJ1-4, with D unclear. The germline gives CDR1 SGHDN, CDR2 FVKESK. The CDR3 length is 14 residues. V lost 5 bases, J lost 8 bases, and 15 bases lay in between. The CDR3 bases are TGTGCCAGCAGCTTTCAACTGGGCCGAGAAAAACTGTTTTTT. This sequence encodes CASSFQLGREKLFF.

The chain couples TRBV11-2 to TRBJ1-5; possible D gene TRBD1, 5 bases. Germline V gives CDR1 SGHAT, CDR2 FQNNGV. The CDR3 is 15 residues long. V lost 1 base to trimming and J lost 4 bases, with 11 bases between them. The CDR3 nucleotides read TGTGCCAGCAGCTTAGCGGCTGGGGGGAATCAGCCCCAGCATTTT. Encoded protein: CASSLAAGGNQPQHF.

The chain couples TRBV5-4 to TRBJ1-1, with D perhaps matching TRBD1 (5 bases). This CDR3 is 15 amino acids long. Trimming left V 3 bases short and J 6 bases short, with 18 bases between. Germline assignment: CDR1 SGHNT and CDR2 YYREEE (reference sequence). CDR3 sequence reads: CASSSGGIPFPEAFF. DNA of the CDR3: TGTGCCAGCAGCTCGGGGGGGATACCATTTCCTGAAGCTTTCTTT.

The V and J genes are TRBV7-9 and TRBJ2-4, with 7 bases aligning to TRBD1. Unmatched junction bases numbered 6, after V lost 5 bases and J lost 8 bases. The CDR3 has 13 amino acids. CDR1 and CDR2 (germline): SEHNR, FQNEAQ (reference sequence). CDR3 bases: TGTGCCAGCAGCCCGAGACAGGGTTACATTCAGTACTTC. Encoded protein: CASSPRQGYIQYF.

The chain joins TRBV6-5 to TRBJ1-2; perhaps TRBD1 as D (5 bases). V was pared by 8 bases and J by 4 bases, with 14 bases between. This CDR3 is 13 amino acids long. Germline V lookup: CDR1 MNHEY, CDR2 SVGAGI. The CDR3 nucleotides read TGTGCCAGCGCTCGGGGGGGAGTCTATGGCTACACCTTC. Its translation: CASARGGVYGYTF.

V and J are TRBV11-2 and TRBJ2-7; 7 bases are shared with TRBD1. Germline V gives CDR1 SGHAT, CDR2 FQNNGV. This CDR3 spans 14 amino acids. J gave up 2 bases and V 5 bases, and 6 bases lay outside the gene matches. The CDR3 bases are TGTGCCAGCAGCACGACAGGGTCCACCTACGAGCAGTACTTC. It specifies CASSTTGSTYEQYF.

In its sample, this clone was seen a few times. This rearrangement joins TRBV20-1 to TRBJ1-1; D gene uncertain. The germline V gene has CDR1 DFQATT and CDR2 SNEGSKA (reference sequence). V lost 5 bases, J lost 1 base, and 5 bases lay in between. The CDR3 runs 11 residues. CDR3 sequence: CSARGNTEAFF. CDR3 sequence (DNA): TGCAGTGCTCGGGGGAACACTGAAGCTTTCTTT.

The table lists this clone with a few counts. The chain carries TRBV6-5 and TRBJ1-1; TRBD1 aligns across 7 bases. Germline CDR1 reads MNHEY; CDR2 reads SVGAGI. The CDR3 length is 15 residues. Losses at the gene ends were 4 bases for V and 1 base for J; bases not matched to a gene: 6. CDR3 bases: TGTGCCAGCAGTTCCACAGGGGTAGGGAACACTGAAGCTTTCTTT. It specifies CASSSTGVGNTEAFF.